This T cell receptor beta chain was retrieved from a study of T-cell memory formation after mild COVID-19. The overall study: TCR clusters showed largely donor specificity. Whole-study findings and limits: Later expanders leaned CD4+, whereas clones that contracted between day 15 and 85 were balanced CD4/CD8. Some SARS-CoV-2-responding clones were already detected in memory before infection. Those CD4+ clones that contracted were mainly in CM and EM (CD8+ ones in EMRA).

TCRdb passed the 5' RACE reads through MiXCR, listing each CDR3 protein once. The table records some 250,000 distinct CDR3 sequences, roughly a tenth of them present only once. The sample holds a few counts of this clonotype. Its antigen is not known. CDR3 size: 14 residues. In germline, CDR1 is SGHAT, CDR2 FQNNGV. Trimming removed 5 bases from V and 0 bases from J, with 7 bases in between. This receptor was taken from a man aged 18 to 30 who had mild COVID-19 (a few samples of this study predate the infection). Cell type and time point are not known. The V and J genes are TRBV11-2 and TRBJ1-4; unclear D gene. Source material: PBMCs or a T cell subset sorted from them (not recorded which). Written as DNA, the CDR3 is TGTGCCAGCAGCGGAAACCCAACTAATGAAAAACTGTTTTTT. Encoded protein: CASSGNPTNEKLFF.